What follows are 6 T cell receptor beta chains derived from one specimen sequenced in a study of T cell responses to AZD1222 COVID-19 vaccine. Profiling relied on immunoSEQ multiplex PCR, and the TCRdb table lists in-frame clones only, not all of them. The data contain some 200,000 clones, approximately 94% of them singletons. The sample in question was peripheral blood, obtained on day 0 of MenACWY control vaccination. These receptors were taken from an adult in good health.

This sequence joins TRBV5-1 and TRBJ1-1, with 9 bases identical to TRBD1. This CDR3 contains 15 residues. The germline V gene has CDR1 SGHRS and CDR2 YFSETQ. The V gene end was trimmed by 4 bases and the J gene end by 3 bases; junction bases not matched to a gene: 7. The CDR3 spells CASSESDRGYTEAFF. The CDR3 DNA sequence: TGCGCCAGCAGCGAATCCGACAGGGGGTACACTGAAGCTTTCTTT. Full variable domain (rest looked up from reference TRBV5-1 and TRBJ1-1): KAGVTQTPRYLIKTRGQQVTLSCSPISGHRSVSWYQQTPGQGLQFLFEYFSETQRNKGNFPGRFSGRQFSNSRSEMNVSTLELGDSALYLCASSESDRGYTEAFFGQGTRLTVV.

The rearrangement joins TRBV2 to TRBJ1-5; maybe TRBD1 (5 bases). The V gene's germline CDR1 is SNHLY and CDR2 FYNNEI. Trimming cost V 7 bases and J 1 base, with 8 bases left between them. The CDR3 contains 13 residues. CDR3 protein: CASTKGSNQPQHF. The CDR3 DNA is TGTGCCAGCACCAAGGGGAGCAATCAGCCCCAGCATTTT. Variable domain in full (rest from reference TRBV2 and TRBJ1-5): EPEVTQTPSHQVTQMGQEVILRCVPISNHLYFYWYRQILGQKVEFLVSFYNNEISEKSEIFDDQFSVERPDGSNFTLKIRSTKLEDSAMYFCASTKGSNQPQHFGDGTRLSIL.

The CDR3 DNA is TGTGCCAGTAGTAGAGGGGTTGGGTACAGCAAGCCCCAGCATTTT. It specifies CASSRGVGYSKPQHF. J is TRBJ1-5 and V is TRBV19; D possibly corresponds to TRBD1 (5 bases). This CDR3 has 15 amino acids. Germline V CDR1 and CDR2: LNHDA, SQIVND (reference sequence). V was shortened by 4 bases and J by 8 bases, with 18 bases between the two germline ends.

V and J are TRBV24-1 and TRBJ2-1; 9 nucleotides line up with TRBD1. The J segment lost 8 bases and the V segment lost 0 bases, leaving 7 bases of the junction unmatched. There are 16 residues in the CDR3. Germline loops: CDR1 KGHDR, CDR2 SFDVKD. The CDR3: CATSDLKGQGPHEQFF. The CDR3 DNA reads TGTGCCACCAGTGATTTGAAAGGACAGGGGCCCCATGAGCAGTTCTTC.

J is TRBJ2-7 and V is TRBV7-2; 8 nucleotides match TRBD2. The CDR3 covers 13 residues. V lost 4 bases and J lost 4; bases outside the gene matches: 3. Germline lookup yields CDR1 SGHTA and CDR2 FQGNSA. The CDR3 is CASSSGGGYEQYF. The CDR3 coding sequence is TGTGCCAGCAGCTCGGGGGGGGGATACGAGCAGTACTTC.

The chain has TRBV27 and TRBJ2-2, with TRBD2 matching 7 bases. The CDR3 spans 15 residues. V lost 3 bases and J lost 0; bases outside the gene matches: 1. Germline V lookup: CDR1 MNHEY, CDR2 SMNVEV (reference sequence). The CDR3 reads CASSFGTTNTGELFF. The CDR3 DNA is TGTGCCAGCAGTTTCGGGACTACGAACACCGGGGAGCTGTTTTTT.